This is a list of T cell receptor beta chains from one sample in a study of T cell repertoires in cytomegalovirus infection. TCRdb used MiXCR to reprocess the reads, holding one entry per CDR3 protein. The sample yields approximately 180,000 distinct CDR3 sequences, about a sixth seen once. Source material: CD8+ T cells from PBMCs. These receptors originate from a human donor in good health (CMV status not recorded). Some clones in this sample may be carry-over from other donors' samples. The CDR3 runs from the conserved cysteine through the conserved F or W. A D gene is named only where the DNA matches it firmly. Size is omitted from some rows. Given values are once, few, many or a class for expanded clones.

cdr3_nt | cdr3_aa | clone_size | v_call | d_call | j_call
TGTGCCAGCAGCCCCCGACAGGGTTTCGCAACTAATGAAAAACTGTTTTTT | CASSPRQGFATNEKLFF | many | TRBV7-2 | TRBD1 | TRBJ1-4
TGTGCCAGCGTCTTGACTAGCGGGGGGGCCATGGATACGCAGTATTTT | CASVLTSGGAMDTQYF | NA | TRBV7-2 | TRBD2 | TRBJ2-3
TGTGCCTGGAGAACGGCCCTGGGGACTGAAGCTTTCTTT | CAWRTALGTEAFF | few | TRBV30 | NA | TRBJ1-1
TGTGCCAGCAGTATACCTGGGACGGGCCCCTATGGCTACACCTTC | CASSIPGTGPYGYTF | few | TRBV12-3/TRBV12-4 | NA | TRBJ1-2
TGCAGTGCCTGGAGCGGGACTTCCTACGAGCAGTACTTC | CSAWSGTSYEQYF | few | TRBV20-1 | TRBD2 | TRBJ2-7
TGTGCCAGCAGGGAGGGGTGGTCTGAAGCTTTCTTT | CASREGWSEAFF | NA | TRBV12-3/TRBV12-4 | NA | TRBJ1-1
TGTGCCAGCAGCTTGGGGACAGTTTTGTTGAGCTACACCTTC | CASSLGTVLLSYTF | few | TRBV6-2/TRBV6-3 | TRBD1 | TRBJ1-2
TGTGCCAGCGAGGGGGAATCCTACAATGAGCAGTTCTTC | CASEGESYNEQFF | NA | TRBV28 | NA | TRBJ2-1
TGTGCCAGCAGCCCCTCGTGGGGGGGGAGCAAAAACATTCAGTACTTC | CASSPSWGGSKNIQYF | few | TRBV7-2 | TRBD2 | TRBJ2-4
TGTGCCAGCAGTCCTAACGGAAGGTTTTTAAACGAGCAGTACTTC | CASSPNGRFLNEQYF | NA | TRBV28 | NA | TRBJ2-7
TGTGCCAGCAGCCTAAGGACAGGGGGGGATCAGCCCCAGCATTTT | CASSLRTGGDQPQHF | many | TRBV7-2 | TRBD1 | TRBJ1-5
TGTGCCAGCAGTCCCTCTGAAGCTTTCTTT | CASSPSEAFF | few | TRBV12-3/TRBV12-4 | NA | TRBJ1-1
TGTGCCTGGAGTGTAGGTCAGGGTCACTACGAGCAGTACTTC | CAWSVGQGHYEQYF | few | TRBV30 | NA | TRBJ2-7
TGTGCCAGCAGACCCGGGGCTAGGGAGGATGAGCAGTTCTTC | CASRPGAREDEQFF | once | TRBV12-3/TRBV12-4 | NA | TRBJ2-1
TGTGCCAGCAGGGAGACAGGGGCAACTAATGAAAAACTGTTTTTT | CASRETGATNEKLFF | many | TRBV14 | TRBD1 | TRBJ1-4
TGTGCCAGCAGCCCGTCGGGACAGCTGCAAGAGACCCAGTACTTC | CASSPSGQLQETQYF | NA | TRBV9 | TRBD1 | TRBJ2-5
TGTGCCAGCAGCTTTGGACAGGGGAGGCCCTACGAGCAGTACTTC | CASSFGQGRPYEQYF | NA | TRBV11-2 | TRBD1 | TRBJ2-7
TGCAGCGTTGAATCCCGGGACGCTTACAATGAGCAGTTCTTC | CSVESRDAYNEQFF | few | TRBV29-1 | NA | TRBJ2-1
TGTGCCAGCAGCTCGCCCTCGGGACAGGGGATTACCTACGAGCAGTACTTC | CASSSPSGQGITYEQYF | few | TRBV7-9 | TRBD1 | TRBJ2-7
TGTGCCAGCAGTTATAATCAGCCCCAGCATTTT | CASSYNQPQHF | few | TRBV6-1 | NA | TRBJ1-5
TGCAGTGCTAGAGATATTTCACCGGACAGGCTGAACACTGAAGCTTTCTTT | CSARDISPDRLNTEAFF | NA | TRBV20-1 | TRBD1 | TRBJ1-1
TGTGCCAGCAGCGCGGGCACTGAAGCTTTCTTT | CASSAGTEAFF | NA | TRBV7-4 | NA | TRBJ1-1
TGCAGTGCTAGAGGGGGGGGCGAAAACATTCAGTACTTC | CSARGGGENIQYF | NA | TRBV20-1 | NA | TRBJ2-4
TGTGCCAGCAGCATCCGCGATTATGGCTACACCTTC | CASSIRDYGYTF | few | TRBV7-9 | NA | TRBJ1-2
TGTGCCAGCAGCTTCCCCGGTATCTACGAGCAGTACTTC | CASSFPGIYEQYF | NA | TRBV11-2 | NA | TRBJ2-7
TGCAGCGTTGAAGGGGAGGCAGGGGGAATTTACACAGATACGCAGTATTTT | CSVEGEAGGIYTDTQYF | few | TRBV29-1 | NA | TRBJ2-3
TGTGCCAGTGGCGGGCAGGGATTGAGCTATGGCTACACCTTC | CASGGQGLSYGYTF | NA | TRBV19 | NA | TRBJ1-2
TGTGCCAGCAGTTCCCCGGGGGGGGCGATTGAGCAGTTCTTC | CASSSPGGAIEQFF | NA | TRBV12-3/TRBV12-4 | TRBD2 | TRBJ2-1
TGTGCCAGCAGCCCCGGAGAGGGTATGCCGTCTGGAAACACCATATATTTT | CASSPGEGMPSGNTIYF | NA | TRBV7-9 | NA | TRBJ1-3
TGTGCCAGCAGCTTTGGGCTTGAGCAGTTCTTC | CASSFGLEQFF | many | TRBV5-6 | NA | TRBJ2-1
TGTGCCAGCAGCTACGGTGGGCCTTTCTCCTACAATGAGCAGTTCTTC | CASSYGGPFSYNEQFF | NA | TRBV7-6 | NA | TRBJ2-1
TGTGCCAGCAGCCCCATCCCACAGGGGGCAGGGGTCGACGAGCAGTACTTC | CASSPIPQGAGVDEQYF | few | TRBV6-2/TRBV6-3 | TRBD1 | TRBJ2-7
TGTGCCAGCAGCGGCGGACAGGGGGTCTACGAGCAGTACTTC | CASSGGQGVYEQYF | NA | TRBV9 | TRBD1 | TRBJ2-7
TGTGCCAGCAGTCCGACAGGGGTTCAGCCCCAGCATTTT | CASSPTGVQPQHF | NA | TRBV6-5 | TRBD1 | TRBJ1-5